This paragraph covers one T cell receptor (beta chain) sequence. The antigen remains unidentified. Each case's diagnosis was confirmed by two pathologists on H&E. Macro-dissection enriched premalignant or tumor cells before nucleic acid extraction. The assay was immunoSEQ multiplex PCR, and TCRdb's table has in-frame clones only and misses some. The table shows fewer than 50,000 clones, with less than 80% occurring only once. The data derive from a study of immune evolution from preneoplasia to lung adenocarcinoma. Study results and caveats: Later-stage lesions seemingly showed higher T cell density and diversity than normal lung. KRAS-mutant nodules had the highest T cell clonality.

CDR3 size: 13 residues. Germline V gene sequence: CDR1 SGHRS, CDR2 YFSETQ. V was cut by 0 bases and J by 7 bases, with 10 bases left in between. The sequenced material came from FFPE invasive lung adenocarcinoma tissue. The V call is TRBV5-1, the J call TRBJ1-2; D remains ambiguous. This receptor was taken from a person in their sixties or seventies with lung adenocarcinoma. The CDR3 DNA follows: TGCGCCAGCAGCTTGGCCGGGAAAGCTGGCTACACCTTC. As protein: CASSLAGKAGYTF.